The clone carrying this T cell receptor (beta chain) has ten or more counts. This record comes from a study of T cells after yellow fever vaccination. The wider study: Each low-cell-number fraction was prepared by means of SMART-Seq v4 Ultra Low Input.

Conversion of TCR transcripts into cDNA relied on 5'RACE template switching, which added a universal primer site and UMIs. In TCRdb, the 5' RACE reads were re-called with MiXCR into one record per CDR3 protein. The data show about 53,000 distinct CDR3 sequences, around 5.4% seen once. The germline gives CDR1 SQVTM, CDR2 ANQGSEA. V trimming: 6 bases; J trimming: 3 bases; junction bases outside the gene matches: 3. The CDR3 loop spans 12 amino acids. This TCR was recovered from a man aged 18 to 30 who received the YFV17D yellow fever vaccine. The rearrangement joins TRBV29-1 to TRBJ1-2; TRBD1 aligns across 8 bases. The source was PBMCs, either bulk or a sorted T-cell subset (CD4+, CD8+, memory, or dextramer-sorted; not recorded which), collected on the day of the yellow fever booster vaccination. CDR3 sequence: CSVVQGDYGYTF. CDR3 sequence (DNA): TGCAGCGTGGTACAGGGGGACTATGGCTACACCTTC.